The rows below give T cell receptor beta chains drawn from one sample of a study of response to subunit inactivated influenza vaccine. TCRdb reprocessed the RT-PCR reads via MiXCR and lists one record per CDR3 protein. The repertoire holds more than 500,000 distinct CDR3 sequences, 11% seen once, with roughly 9.6% in the top ten. The same data also went into a second study, on T cells expressing NK-cell markers.

Specimen: PBMCs from blood, collected on the day of vaccination. These receptors were collected from a man aged 50-60 years who received an inactivated influenza vaccine. The CDR3 runs from the conserved cysteine through the conserved F or W. A D gene is named only where the DNA matches it firmly. Clone sizes are given selectively: once, few, many, or a class where the clone is expanded.

D: TRBD1
size: NA
V: TRBV7-2
J: TRBJ1-2
CDR3: CASSFGQGQGLYGYTF
DNA: TGTGCCAGCAGCTTCGGACAGGGACAGGGGCTCTATGGCTACACCTTC

D: TRBD2
size: few
V: TRBV9
J: TRBJ2-3
CDR3: CASSVGSGGADTQYF
DNA: TGTGCCAGCAGCGTCGGGAGCGGGGGGGCAGATACGCAGTATTTT

D: TRBD2
size: few
V: TRBV6-5
J: TRBJ2-5
CDR3: CASSYSVSGEETQYF
DNA: TGTGCCAGCAGTTACTCGGTTAGCGGGGAGGAGACCCAGTACTTC

D: NA
size: many
V: TRBV2
J: TRBJ1-1
CDR3: CASSEQPNTEAFF
DNA: TGTGCCAGCAGTGAACAACCGAACACTGAAGCTTTCTTT

D: TRBD2
size: many
V: TRBV29-1
J: TRBJ2-7
CDR3: CSVRLAGRYEQYF
DNA: TGCAGCGTTAGACTAGCGGGGCGATACGAGCAGTACTTC

D: NA
size: NA
V: TRBV9
J: TRBJ1-4
CDR3: CASSIGLSTNEKLFF
DNA: TGTGCCAGCAGCATCGGACTGTCAACTAATGAAAAACTGTTTTTT

D: TRBD2
size: NA
V: TRBV3-1
J: TRBJ2-7
CDR3: CASSRREIGYEQYF
DNA: TGTGCCAGCAGCAGGCGGGAGATTGGCTACGAGCAGTACTTC

D: TRBD2
size: once
V: TRBV29-1
J: TRBJ2-1
CDR3: CSVEGTSNYNEQFF
DNA: TGCAGCGTTGAAGGGACTAGCAACTACAATGAGCAGTTCTTC

D: TRBD1
size: few
V: TRBV10-2
J: TRBJ2-5
CDR3: CASSESRMVETGNMETQYF
DNA: TGCGCCAGCAGTGAGTCGAGAATGGTCGAGACAGGGAACATGGAGACCCAGTACTTC

D: TRBD2
size: few
V: TRBV10-2
J: TRBJ2-1
CDR3: CASKPTSGSYNEQFF
DNA: TGCGCCAGTAAACCAACTAGCGGCTCCTACAATGAGCAGTTCTTC

D: NA
size: NA
V: TRBV5-6
J: TRBJ2-7
CDR3: CASSLGLSNYEQYF
DNA: TGTGCCAGCAGCTTGGGACTGTCAAACTACGAGCAGTACTTC

D: TRBD2
size: NA
V: TRBV6-2/TRBV6-3
J: TRBJ2-3
CDR3: CASSYSTTPGGPTDTQYF
DNA: TGTGCCAGCAGTTACTCGACGACTCCGGGGGGGCCCACAGATACGCAGTATTTT

D: NA
size: NA
V: TRBV4-3
J: TRBJ2-5
CDR3: CASSQDGRQGDWPEYF
DNA: TGCGCCAGCAGCCAAGATGGGAGGCAGGGGGACTGGCCTGAGTACTTC

D: TRBD1
size: many
V: TRBV25-1
J: TRBJ1-1
CDR3: CASRLGGGGTEAFF
DNA: TGTGCCAGCAGGTTAGGGGGCGGAGGGACTGAAGCTTTCTTT

D: NA
size: NA
V: TRBV14
J: TRBJ2-7
CDR3: CASSAYRDSYEQYF
DNA: TGTGCCAGCAGCGCCTACAGGGACTCCTACGAGCAGTACTTC

D: NA
size: few
V: TRBV20-1
J: TRBJ2-3
CDR3: CSARVPGRFGTDTQYF
DNA: TGCAGTGCTAGAGTACCAGGGAGGTTTGGCACAGATACGCAGTATTTT

D: NA
size: many
V: TRBV29-1
J: TRBJ2-7
CDR3: CSKEGGEYEQYF
DNA: TGCAGTAAGGAAGGAGGAGAATACGAGCAGTACTTC

D: NA
size: NA
V: TRBV18
J: TRBJ2-7
CDR3: CASSPRGGPYEQYF
DNA: TGTGCCAGCTCACCAAGAGGGGGACCCTACGAGCAGTACTTC

D: TRBD2
size: NA
V: TRBV20-1
J: TRBJ2-4
CDR3: CSAGRTSGLLLDIQYF
DNA: TGCAGTGCCGGAAGGACTAGCGGCCTACTTTTGGACATTCAGTACTTC

D: NA
size: NA
V: TRBV5-5
J: TRBJ2-3
CDR3: CASSSRIWQTDTQYF
DNA: TGTGCCAGCAGCTCGCGTATTTGGCAGACAGATACGCAGTATTTT

D: TRBD1
size: NA
V: TRBV5-1
J: TRBJ1-4
CDR3: CASSFGQGFREKLFF
DNA: TGCGCCAGCAGCTTCGGACAGGGGTTTCGCGAAAAACTGTTTTTT

D: NA
size: NA
V: TRBV10-3
J: TRBJ2-1
CDR3: CATSQGGNLYNEQFF
DNA: TGTGCCACCTCTCAAGGAGGGAACCTTTACAATGAGCAGTTCTTC

D: NA
size: NA
V: TRBV6-5
J: TRBJ2-2
CDR3: CASSYTLTGELFF
DNA: TGTGCCAGCAGTTATACCCTCACCGGGGAGCTGTTTTTT

D: NA
size: NA
V: TRBV10-3
J: TRBJ2-7
CDR3: CAISENSSREQYF
DNA: TGTGCCATCAGTGAAAACAGCAGCCGGGAGCAGTACTTC

D: NA
size: many
V: TRBV12-3/TRBV12-4
J: TRBJ1-1
CDR3: CASSLDRVATEAFF
DNA: TGTGCCAGCAGTTTAGATAGGGTAGCCACTGAAGCTTTCTTT

D: TRBD2
size: many
V: TRBV4-3
J: TRBJ2-3
CDR3: CASSQDFGAGADTQYF
DNA: TGCGCCAGCAGCCAAGATTTCGGAGCGGGAGCAGATACGCAGTATTTT

D: NA
size: few
V: TRBV20-1
J: TRBJ2-7
CDR3: CSASDSGAIAYEQYF
DNA: TGCAGTGCTAGCGATTCGGGAGCTATTGCCTACGAGCAGTACTTC

D: NA
size: NA
V: TRBV12-3/TRBV12-4
J: TRBJ1-1
CDR3: CASSPRLGDTEAFF
DNA: TGTGCCAGCAGTCCCCGACTGGGAGACACTGAAGCTTTCTTT

D: NA
size: NA
V: TRBV20-1
J: TRBJ2-7
CDR3: CSVSMGARSYEQYF
DNA: TGCAGTGTTTCTATGGGGGCGAGATCTTACGAGCAGTACTTC

D: NA
size: few
V: TRBV5-1
J: TRBJ2-3
CDR3: CASSLNYPTDTQYF
DNA: TGCGCCAGCAGCTTGAACTACCCAACAGATACGCAGTATTTT

D: NA
size: NA
V: TRBV7-9
J: TRBJ1-6
CDR3: CASSLDGTGGYNSPLHF
DNA: TGTGCCAGCAGCTTAGACGGGACCGGGGGCTATAATTCACCCCTCCACTTT

D: TRBD1
size: NA
V: TRBV9
J: TRBJ2-7
CDR3: CASSVGDSSYEQYF
DNA: TGTGCCAGCAGCGTAGGGGACAGCTCCTACGAGCAGTACTTC

D: NA
size: few
V: TRBV12-3/TRBV12-4
J: TRBJ2-7
CDR3: CASSWQGESYEQYF
DNA: TGTGCCAGCAGTTGGCAGGGAGAGTCCTACGAGCAGTACTTC

D: NA
size: many
V: TRBV7-2
J: TRBJ2-1
CDR3: CASRPRTDAAEYNEQFF
DNA: TGTGCCAGCAGACCGCGGACAGACGCGGCTGAATACAATGAGCAGTTCTTC

D: NA
size: few
V: TRBV19
J: TRBJ2-1
CDR3: CASSIGRYNEQFF
DNA: TGTGCCAGTAGTATAGGCAGGTACAATGAGCAGTTCTTC

D: TRBD1
size: NA
V: TRBV29-1
J: TRBJ2-6
CDR3: CSVEVPGTGFGANVLTF
DNA: TGCAGTGTTGAAGTTCCCGGGACAGGGTTTGGGGCCAACGTCCTGACTTTC

D: NA
size: NA
V: TRBV5-1
J: TRBJ1-1
CDR3: CASSLARGLEAFF
DNA: TGCGCCAGCAGCTTGGCCCGGGGGCTGGAAGCTTTCTTT

D: NA
size: NA
V: TRBV29-1
J: TRBJ1-3
CDR3: CSVAGAAGNTIYF
DNA: TGCAGCGTTGCGGGGGCTGCTGGAAACACCATATATTTT

D: TRBD1
size: NA
V: TRBV5-6
J: TRBJ1-2
CDR3: CASSLGQGRNYGYTF
DNA: TGTGCCAGCAGCTTGGGACAGGGGAGGAACTATGGCTACACCTTC

D: TRBD1
size: NA
V: TRBV5-1
J: TRBJ1-2
CDR3: CASKESPTGSYGYTF
DNA: TGCGCCAGCAAAGAATCCCCGACAGGGAGCTATGGCTACACCTTC

D: TRBD2
size: many
V: TRBV5-1
J: TRBJ2-1
CDR3: CASATSGPDNEQFF
DNA: TGCGCCAGCGCGACTAGCGGGCCCGACAATGAGCAGTTCTTC

D: TRBD2
size: NA
V: TRBV7-9
J: TRBJ2-5
CDR3: CASSSLAGVGETQYF
DNA: TGTGCCAGCTCCTCCCTAGCGGGAGTAGGGGAGACCCAGTACTTC

D: NA
size: few
V: TRBV7-6
J: TRBJ2-7
CDR3: CASSLESTSYEQYF
DNA: TGTGCCAGCAGCTTAGAGTCCACATCCTACGAGCAGTACTTC

D: TRBD2
size: few
V: TRBV4-1
J: TRBJ2-1
CDR3: CASSHLAGVYNEQFF
DNA: TGCGCCAGCAGCCACCTAGCGGGGGTCTACAATGAGCAGTTCTTC

D: TRBD1
size: many
V: TRBV5-1
J: TRBJ1-1
CDR3: CASSTRQGNTEAFF
DNA: TGCGCCAGCAGCACGAGACAGGGAAACACTGAAGCTTTCTTT

D: NA
size: NA
V: TRBV7-2
J: TRBJ2-7
CDR3: CASSRGTATYEQYF
DNA: TGTGCCAGCAGCCGGGGAACCGCCACCTACGAGCAGTACTTC

D: TRBD1
size: NA
V: TRBV7-9
J: TRBJ1-4
CDR3: CASSTRDRGPDNEKLFF
DNA: TGTGCCAGCAGCACCCGGGACAGGGGGCCGGATAATGAAAAACTGTTTTTT

D: TRBD2
size: few
V: TRBV12-3/TRBV12-4
J: TRBJ2-1
CDR3: CASSAGTSGREYNEQFF
DNA: TGTGCCAGCAGTGCCGGGACTAGCGGGAGGGAGTACAATGAGCAGTTCTTC

D: TRBD1
size: few
V: TRBV10-3
J: TRBJ2-1
CDR3: CAATTKTGSNEQFF
DNA: TGTGCCGCCACAACCAAGACAGGGTCCAATGAGCAGTTCTTC

D: TRBD1
size: many
V: TRBV3-1
J: TRBJ2-1
CDR3: CASSLGQGVNEQFF
DNA: TGTGCCAGCAGCCTGGGACAGGGGGTTAATGAGCAGTTCTTC

D: NA
size: NA
V: TRBV2
J: TRBJ2-4
CDR3: CASSGSLAKNIQYF
DNA: TGTGCCAGCAGCGGAAGCTTAGCCAAAAACATTCAGTACTTC

D: TRBD1
size: few
V: TRBV12-3/TRBV12-4
J: TRBJ2-5
CDR3: CASSLGTGGLGETQYF
DNA: TGTGCCAGCAGTTTAGGGACAGGGGGCTTGGGCGAGACCCAGTACTTC

D: NA
size: many
V: TRBV3-1
J: TRBJ2-5
CDR3: CASSQTQETQYF
DNA: TGCGCCAGCAGCCAAACCCAAGAGACCCAGTACTTC

D: TRBD1
size: NA
V: TRBV20-1
J: TRBJ1-2
CDR3: CSARVPGQAVYGYTF
DNA: TGCAGTGCTAGAGTGCCGGGACAGGCAGTCTATGGCTACACCTTC

D: NA
size: NA
V: TRBV7-2
J: TRBJ2-1
CDR3: CASSEGVGTYNEQFF
DNA: TGTGCCAGCAGTGAGGGGGTTGGGACCTACAATGAGCAGTTCTTC